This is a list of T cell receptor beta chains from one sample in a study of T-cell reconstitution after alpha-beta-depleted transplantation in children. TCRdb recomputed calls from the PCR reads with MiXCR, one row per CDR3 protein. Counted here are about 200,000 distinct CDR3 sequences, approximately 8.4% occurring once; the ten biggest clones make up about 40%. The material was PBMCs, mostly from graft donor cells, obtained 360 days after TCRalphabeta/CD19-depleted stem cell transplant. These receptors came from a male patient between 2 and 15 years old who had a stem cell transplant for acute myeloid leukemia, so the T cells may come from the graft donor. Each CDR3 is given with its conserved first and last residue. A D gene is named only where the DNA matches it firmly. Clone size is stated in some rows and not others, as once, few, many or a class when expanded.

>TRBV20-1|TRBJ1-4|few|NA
TGCAGTGCTAGGCAGGGAACTAATGAAAAACTGTTTTTT
CSARQGTNEKLFF
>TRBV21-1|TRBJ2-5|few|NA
TGTGCCAGCAGCAAAATGTTGTGGAGGGGGAATGCGGAGACCCAGTACTTC
CASSKMLWRGNAETQYF
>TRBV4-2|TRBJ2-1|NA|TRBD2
TGTGCCAGCAGCCAAGAGGGGACTAGCGGGGGTGATGAGCAGTTCTTC
CASSQEGTSGGDEQFF
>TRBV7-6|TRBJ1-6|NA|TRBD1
TGTGCCAGCAGCCCTAGACAGGGGGATTCACCCCTCCACTTT
CASSPRQGDSPLHF
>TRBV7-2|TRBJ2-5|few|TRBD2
TGTGCCAGCAGCTTCGGGACTACTCTACAAGAGACCCAGTACTTC
CASSFGTTLQETQYF
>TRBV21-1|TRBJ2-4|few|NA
TGTGCCAGCAGCAAATCCAGGGGAGCCAAAAACATTCAGTACTTC
CASSKSRGAKNIQYF
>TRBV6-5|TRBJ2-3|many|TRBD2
TGTGCCAGCACGCGGTACGGGGGGAAAACAGATACGCAGTATTTT
CASTRYGGKTDTQYF
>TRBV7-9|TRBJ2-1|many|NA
TGTGCCAGCAGCTTACCTAGCAGCTATGAGCAGTTCTTC
CASSLPSSYEQFF
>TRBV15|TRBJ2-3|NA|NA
TGTGCCACCAGCAGGCCCACTAGGTCGGATACGCAGTATTTT
CATSRPTRSDTQYF
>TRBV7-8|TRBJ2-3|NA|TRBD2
TGTGCCAGCAGCCCAAGTAGCGGGAGGGGGTCAGATACGCAGTATTTT
CASSPSSGRGSDTQYF
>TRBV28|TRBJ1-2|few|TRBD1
TGTGCCAGCAGTCTGGGACAGTTGGGCTACACCTTC
CASSLGQLGYTF
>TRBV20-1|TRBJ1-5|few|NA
TGCAGTGCTTTACCAGGGGCCGGGGATCAGCCCCAGCATTTT
CSALPGAGDQPQHF
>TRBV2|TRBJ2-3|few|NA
TGTGCCAGCACTCAGGCTCGGGTCCCCACAGATACGCAGTATTTT
CASTQARVPTDTQYF
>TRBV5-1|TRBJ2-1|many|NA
TGCGCCAGCGGGGACTCTATTGAGCTGTTCTTC
CASGDSIELFF
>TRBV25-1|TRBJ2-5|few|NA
TGTGCCAGCAGTGAAGGTAGCAATCAAGAGACCCAGTACTTC
CASSEGSNQETQYF
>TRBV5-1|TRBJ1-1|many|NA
TGCGCCAGCAGCTTGGATGGGACACTGAACACTGAAGCTTTCTTT
CASSLDGTLNTEAFF
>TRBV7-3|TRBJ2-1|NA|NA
TGTGCCAGCAGCAGGCATCAGAGCTCCTACAATGAGCAGTTCTTC
CASSRHQSSYNEQFF
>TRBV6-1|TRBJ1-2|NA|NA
TGTGCCAGCAGTGAATTTCCGCCCGCTAACTATGGCTACACCTTC
CASSEFPPANYGYTF
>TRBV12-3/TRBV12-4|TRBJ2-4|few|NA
TGTGCCAGCAGTTTATGGGACATAGCCAAAAACATTCAGTACTTC
CASSLWDIAKNIQYF
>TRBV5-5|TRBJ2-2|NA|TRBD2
TGTGCCAGCAGCACACCGCAGGGCGGGGGGACCGGGGAGCTGTTTTTT
CASSTPQGGGTGELFF
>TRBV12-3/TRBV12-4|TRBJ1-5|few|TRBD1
TGTGCCAGCAGTCTAGGGACAGGATTTAGTCAGCCCCAGCATTTT
CASSLGTGFSQPQHF
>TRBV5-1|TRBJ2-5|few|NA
TGCGCCAGCAGCTTAGGGAGCACCCAAGAGACCCAGTACTTC
CASSLGSTQETQYF
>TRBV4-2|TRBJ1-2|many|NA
TGTGCCAGCAGCCAAGGGGCAGGGTTCCTCTATGGCTACACCTTC
CASSQGAGFLYGYTF
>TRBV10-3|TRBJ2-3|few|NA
TGTGCCATCAGTGAATGGACCGGAAACACAGATACGCAGTATTTT
CAISEWTGNTDTQYF
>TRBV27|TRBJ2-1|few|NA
TGTGCCAGCAGCCCAATTGGGTGGGCGTCGAGCTCCTACAATGAGCAGTTCTTC
CASSPIGWASSSYNEQFF
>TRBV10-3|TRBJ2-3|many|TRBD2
TGTGCCATCAGTGAGTCGTACCGGCGGGGGAAAGATTCAGATACGCAGTATTTT
CAISESYRRGKDSDTQYF
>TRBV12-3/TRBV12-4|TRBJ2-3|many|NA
TGTGCCAGCAGCCCTGACACAGATACGCAGTATTTT
CASSPDTDTQYF
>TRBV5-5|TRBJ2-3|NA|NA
TGTGCCAGCAGCTTGGTACTGGGGACGAGCACAGATACGCAGTATTTT
CASSLVLGTSTDTQYF
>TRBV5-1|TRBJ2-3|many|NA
TGCGCCAGCAGCTTGGAGGCGAGGAGGAGCGGTGATACGCAGTATTTT
CASSLEARRSGDTQYF
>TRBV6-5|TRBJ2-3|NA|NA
TGTGCCAGCAGTTACTCTTTCGGGCATACGCAGTATTTT
CASSYSFGHTQYF
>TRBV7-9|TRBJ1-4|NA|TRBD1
TGTGCCAGCAGCAGGCGGGGACAGGGAGCAACTAATGAAAAACTGTTTTTT
CASSRRGQGATNEKLFF
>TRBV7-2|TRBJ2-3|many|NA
TGTGCCAGCAGCTCGCTACTTTCTGTTAGCACAGATACGCAGTATTTT
CASSSLLSVSTDTQYF
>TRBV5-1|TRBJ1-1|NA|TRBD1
TGCGCCAGCAAAGGGGGGAACGTACAGGGGTCTACTGAAGCTTTCTTT
CASKGGNVQGSTEAFF
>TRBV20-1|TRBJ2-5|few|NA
TGCAGTGCTAACAGGGATGCAAATGAGCCAAGAGAGACCCAGTACTTC
CSANRDANEPRETQYF
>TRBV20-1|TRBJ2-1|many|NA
TGCAGTGCGGGACTGAACTCCTACAATGAGCAGTTCTTC
CSAGLNSYNEQFF
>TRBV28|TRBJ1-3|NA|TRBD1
TGTGCCAGCAGCCTCACAGGGGGCGCATTTGGAAACACCATATATTTT
CASSLTGGAFGNTIYF
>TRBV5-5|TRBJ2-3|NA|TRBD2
TGTGCCAGCAGCTTGACTAGCGGCGTGACAGATACGCAGTATTTT
CASSLTSGVTDTQYF
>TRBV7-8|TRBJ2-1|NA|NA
TGTGCCAGCAGCTTAACAACGGGAGAATACAATGAGCAGTTCTTC
CASSLTTGEYNEQFF
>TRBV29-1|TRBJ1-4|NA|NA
TGCAGCGTTCACAATGAAAAACTGTTTTTT
CSVHNEKLFF
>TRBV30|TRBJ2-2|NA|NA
TGTGCCTGGAGTAGCGGAGGAGACACCGGGGAGCTGTTTTTT
CAWSSGGDTGELFF
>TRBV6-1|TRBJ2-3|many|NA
TGTGCCAGCAGTGAAGGAGGGCGAGCAGATACGCAGTATTTT
CASSEGGRADTQYF
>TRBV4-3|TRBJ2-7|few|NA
TGCGCCAGCAGCCAAGGGGAGGGGGATGCCTACGAGCAGTACTTC
CASSQGEGDAYEQYF
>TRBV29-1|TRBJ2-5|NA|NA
TGCAGCGTTGAAATCCCCGGAGGGGTGGAGACCCAGTACTTC
CSVEIPGGVETQYF
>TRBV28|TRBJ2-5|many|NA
TGTGCCAGCAGTTTCTTTACGGGAGAGACCCAGTACTTC
CASSFFTGETQYF
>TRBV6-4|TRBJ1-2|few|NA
TGTGCCAGCAGTGACGGTAACTATGGCTACACCTTC
CASSDGNYGYTF
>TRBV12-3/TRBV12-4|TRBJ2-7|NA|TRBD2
TGTGCCAGCAGTAAGGGGGGACTAGCCAAACAAAACTACGAGCAGTACTTC
CASSKGGLAKQNYEQYF
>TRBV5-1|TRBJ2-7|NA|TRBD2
TGCGCCAGCAGCCCCCACGATAGCGGGAACTACGAGCAGTACTTC
CASSPHDSGNYEQYF
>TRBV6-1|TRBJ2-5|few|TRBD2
TGTGCCAGCAGTCCTGGACTAGCCGAAGAGACCCAGTACTTC
CASSPGLAEETQYF
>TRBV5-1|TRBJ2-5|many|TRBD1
TGCGCCAGCAGCTTGGGTGGGACAGAAGAGACCCAGTACTTC
CASSLGGTEETQYF